This T cell receptor (beta chain) comes out of a study of cytomegalovirus exposure and HLA in healthy donors. The study's findings and limits: High specificity and sensitivity for cytomegalovirus status were reported for the classifier.

On this clone: Its antigen is unknown.

Primers: 60 Vbeta forward and 13 Jbeta reverse. Clones were read by immunoSEQ multiplex PCR, and TCRdb kept only the in-frame ones, dropping some. The table lists 95,000 to 150,000 clones, 66% of them singletons, with 1.5% to 1.9% in the top ten. The clonotype originates from a man aged 18 to 35 in good health and CMV-seronegative. The sample comprised PBMCs.

CDR3 nucleotides: TGCAGCGTTGAAGCTCGCAGCCGGGACAGGGATGGCTACACCTTC. Translation gives CSVEARSRDRDGYTF. The chain couples TRBV29-1 to TRBJ1-2; TRBD1 matches at 9 bases. Germline CDR1 and CDR2: SQVTM and ANQGSEA. V gave up 1 base and J gave up 6 bases; unmatched junction bases: 9. The CDR3 totals 15 residues.